This T cell receptor beta chain was sequenced in a study of T-cell reconstitution after alpha-beta-depleted transplantation in children. Germline CDR1 SGHTA, CDR2 FQGNSA. The CDR3 runs to 16 residues. With 4 bases clipped from V and 3 bases from J, the junction kept 3 bases outside the gene matches. Preparation of the TCRbeta library used unique molecular identifiers. A single record per CDR3 protein comes from TCRdb applying MiXCR to the PCR reads. This table has roughly 590,000 distinct CDR3 sequences, about 15% appearing once. The V gene is TRBV7-2, the J gene TRBJ2-1, with 13 bases fitting TRBD2. The starting material was PBMCs from the stem cell graft donor, obtained from the stem cell graft. This clonotype was sampled from a human donor who donated a stem cell graft to a child with acute myeloid leukemia. The CDR3 reads CASSSRLAGGYNEQFF. DNA for the CDR3: TGTGCCAGCAGCTCCCGACTAGCGGGGGGCTACAATGAGCAGTTCTTC.